This T cell receptor (beta chain) was observed in a study of CD8+ T cells in alopecia areata. Sampling of alopecia areata patients yielded lesional scalp punch biopsies as well as peripheral blood. Extraction of RNA preceded its reverse transcription into cDNA, which served as the sequencing template. Produced via immunoSEQ multiplex PCR; TCRdb's table is partial and in-frame only. The data contain about 64,000 clones, roughly two fifths of them seen just once; the ten biggest clones take up roughly half. This TCR was sampled from a human donor with alopecia areata. Sequenced material: NKG2D-low CD8+ T cells sorted from blood.

CDR3 sequence (DNA): TGTGCCAGCACTTCCCGGGGGCCAGGAACGGAGACCCAGTACTTC. It codes for CASTSRGPGTETQYF. V and J are TRBV7-9 and TRBJ2-5, with D possibly being TRBD1 or TRBD2 (6 bases each). The germline V and J ends were trimmed by 7 bases and 5 bases, with 20 bases remaining between them. CDR3 size: 15 residues. Germline V gene data show CDR1 as SEHNR and CDR2 as FQNEAQ (reference sequence).